This TCR beta chain came from a study of technical replicates of blood from a few donors. Trimming pared 1 base from V and 6 bases from J, leaving 13 bases between. This CDR3 is built from 15 residues. CDR1 and CDR2 from the germline V gene are LGHNA and YSLEER. Sequenced by immunoSEQ multiplex PCR; TCRdb stores in-frame clones only, minus some. The profile covers under 65,000 clones, with 75% to 90% appearing a single time and approximately 5.4% taken by the ten largest. Sequencing input: PBMCs. V and J are TRBV4-3 and TRBJ2-1; D gene uncertain. The clonotype comes from a human donor in good health. Some clones in this sample may be carry-over from other donors' samples. CDR3 loop: CASSQAVVGFNEQFF. Written as DNA, the CDR3 is TGCGCCAGCAGCCAAGCGGTTGTCGGTTTCAATGAGCAGTTCTTC.